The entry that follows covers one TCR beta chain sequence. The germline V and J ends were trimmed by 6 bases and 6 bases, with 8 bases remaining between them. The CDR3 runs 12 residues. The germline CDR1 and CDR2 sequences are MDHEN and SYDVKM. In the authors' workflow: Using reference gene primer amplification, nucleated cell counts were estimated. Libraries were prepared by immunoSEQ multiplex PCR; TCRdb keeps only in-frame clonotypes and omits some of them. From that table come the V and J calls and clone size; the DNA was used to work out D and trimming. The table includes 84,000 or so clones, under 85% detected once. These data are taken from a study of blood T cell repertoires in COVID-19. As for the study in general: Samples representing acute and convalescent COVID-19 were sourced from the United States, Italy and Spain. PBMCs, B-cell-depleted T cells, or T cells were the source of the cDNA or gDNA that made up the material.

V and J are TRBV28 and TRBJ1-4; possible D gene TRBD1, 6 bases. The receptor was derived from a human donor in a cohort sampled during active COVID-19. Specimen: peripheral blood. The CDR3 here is CASSNRDEKLFF. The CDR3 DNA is TGTGCCAGCAGCAACAGGGATGAAAAACTGTTTTTT.